The next 2 T cell receptor beta chains were all read from a single sample in a study of CD8+ T cells in alopecia areata. Treatment given: oral pan-JAK inhibitor, 5-10 mg twice daily. TCR sequencing used cDNA made by reverse transcription of extracted RNA. Sequencing was performed with immunoSEQ multiplex PCR; in TCRdb, only in-frame clones are kept and a portion is missing. The sample includes 50,000 to 65,000 clones, just over 45% of them seen just once. Sample: CD8+ T cells sorted from blood, taken at approximately week 36, from a patient treated with tofacitinib. These receptors were taken from a human donor with alopecia areata.

This chain uses TRBV19 with TRBJ2-7, with D possibly being TRBD1 (6 bases). The germline V and J ends were trimmed by 5 bases and 3 bases, with 8 bases remaining between them. CDR1 and CDR2 from the germline V gene are LNHDA and SQIVND (reference sequence). This CDR3 comprises 12 residues. CDR3 amino acids: CASSPTGYEQYF. CDR3 bases: TGTGCCAGTAGTCCGACAGGCTACGAGCAGTACTTC.

The V gene is TRBV30, the J gene TRBJ1-2; possibly TRBD1 for D (5 bases). Trimming left V 0 bases short and J 7 bases short, with 18 bases between. The V gene's germline CDR1 is GTSNPN and CDR2 SVGIG (reference sequence). The CDR3 has 15 residues. The CDR3 region has the DNA TGTGCCTGGAGTGTACGTGGAGGGGTGGCGGCTGGCTACACCTTC. It specifies CAWSVRGGVAAGYTF.